The 10 T cell receptor beta chains listed next were all sequenced from one sample in a study of T cells in Graves' hyperthyroidism and ophthalmopathy. Amplification of TCR beta CDR3 regions used RNA as the template. Researchers ran a first-round RT-PCR on the TCR CDR3 using the HTBI primer set. TCRdb called the multiplex PCR reads again in MiXCR, with one record for every CDR3 protein. The sample carries hundreds of thousands of distinct CDR3 sequences, about 15% recorded once. The specimen sequenced was blood. These receptors were collected from a woman between 18 and 30 years old with Graves' hyperthyroidism.

The J gene is TRBJ1-1, the V gene TRBV12-3 or TRBV12-4; D gene uncertain. V was shortened by 2 bases and J by 3 bases, with 19 bases between the two germline ends. The CDR3 length is 17 residues. CDR3 sequence (DNA): TGTGCCAGCAGTTTAAGGGTTTGGGCCTCTCGGGACACTGAAGCTTTCTTT. This gives the protein CASSLRVWASRDTEAFF.

This clonotype was observed a handful of times. This chain links TRBV7-9 with TRBJ1-4; 7 bases agree with TRBD1. The germline gives CDR1 SEHNR, CDR2 FQNEAQ (reference sequence). CDR3 length equals 15 residues. V lost 5 bases, J lost 2 bases, and 5 bases stayed unmatched. The CDR3 loop reads CASSQGQETNEKLFF. The CDR3 nucleotides read TGTGCCAGCAGCCAAGGACAGGAGACTAATGAAAAACTGTTTTTT.

This clonotype was observed many times. The chain uses TRBV12-3 or TRBV12-4 and TRBJ1-1, with D unresolved. Between the trimmed V and J ends, which lost 6 bases and 5 bases, there was a span of 13 bases. The CDR3 covers 13 residues. The chain's CDR3 is CASSQSPGTEAFF. In DNA, the CDR3 is TGTGCCAGCAGCCAATCCCCCGGGACTGAAGCTTTCTTT.

In regard to this clonotype: Germline is not matched at one junction end, which may reflect a read error. The V call is TRBV12-5, the J call TRBJ2-6; a weak D match, TRBD2 (5 bases). CDR1 LGHNT and CDR2 FRNRAP come from the germline V gene. This CDR3 spans 11 amino acids. The CDR3 coding sequence is TGTGCTAGTGGTTTGGCCCGTCCGGACTCCTTC. It is translated as CASGLARPDSF.

The chain combines TRBV7-9 with TRBJ1-6, with D unresolved. Germline assignment: CDR1 SEHNR and CDR2 FQNEAQ (reference sequence). Deletions cut 5 bases from V and 9 bases from J, with 11 bases between. This CDR3 region has 13 residues. CDR3 amino acids: CASSEMRGSPLHF. For the CDR3, the DNA is TGTGCCAGCAGCGAGATGCGGGGTTCACCCCTCCACTTT. Drawing the rest from reference TRBV7-9 and TRBJ1-6, the complete variable domain is DTGVSQNPRHKITKRGQNVTFRCDPISEHNRLYWYRQTLGQGPEFLTYFQNEAQLEKSRLLSDRFSAERPKGSFSTLEIQRTEQGDSAMYLCASSEMRGSPLHFGNGTRLTVT.

This clonotype has a count of ten or more. J is TRBJ2-7 and V is TRBV27; the match to TRBD1 covers 8 bases. The CDR3 runs 16 residues. V shed 5 bases and J 4 bases; nucleotides not matched to a gene: 13. In germline, CDR1 is MNHEY, CDR2 SMNVEV (reference sequence). DNA for the CDR3: TGTGCCAGCAGTACCCTCTACCGGGACAGGTGGTACGAGCAGTACTTC. Its translation: CASSTLYRDRWYEQYF.

There are a few counts of this clonotype. The CDR3 is CASSIAGDSYNSPLHF. The CDR3 nucleotides read TGTGCCAGTAGTATTGCAGGGGACTCCTATAATTCACCCCTCCACTTT. The chain has TRBV19 and TRBJ1-6; tentative D call: TRBD1 (6 bases). In germline, CDR1 is LNHDA, CDR2 SQIVND (reference sequence). Trimming left V 3 bases short and J 0 bases short, with 9 bases between. CDR3 length: 16 amino acids. Variable domain in full (rest from reference TRBV19 and TRBJ1-6): DGGITQSPKYLFRKEGQNVTLSCEQNLNHDAMYWYRQDPGQGLRLIYYSQIVNDFQKGDIAEGYSVSREKKESFPLTVTSAQKNPTAFYLCASSIAGDSYNSPLHFGNGTRLTVT.

This clonotype has a count of ten or more. The chain recombines TRBV6-2 or TRBV6-3 with TRBJ2-1, with 10 bases that match TRBD2. V lost 0 bases and J lost 2; bases outside the gene matches: 4. In germline, CDR1 is MNHEY, CDR2 SVGEGT. CDR3 length: 17 residues. CDR3 sequence reads: CASSYSRLAGAYNEQFF. For the CDR3, the DNA is TGTGCCAGCAGTTACTCGAGGCTAGCGGGGGCCTACAATGAGCAGTTCTTC.

In its sample, this clonotype was seen a few times. This chain joins TRBV29-1 and TRBJ1-3; D remains ambiguous. From germline, CDR1 is SQVTM and CDR2 ANQGSEA. CDR3 length equals 11 residues. Between the trimmed V and J ends, which lost 6 bases and 4 bases, there was a span of 7 bases. The CDR3 region is CSVDTGNTIYF. CDR3 in DNA: TGCAGCGTCGACACGGGAAACACCATATATTTT.

This clonotype was seen at least ten times. The chain has TRBV2 and TRBJ2-1; D might be TRBD1 (6 bases). The CDR3 length is 14 residues. Trimming left V 5 bases short and J 9 bases short, with 17 bases between. Germline loops: CDR1 SNHLY, CDR2 FYNNEI. The CDR3 sequence is CASSPRQARGEQFF. CDR3 nucleotide sequence: TGTGCCAGCAGTCCACGACAGGCTAGGGGTGAGCAGTTCTTC.